This TCR beta chain was retrieved from a study of blood T cell repertoires in COVID-19 (dated by TCRdb to between 2020 and 2021). Study-wide context: Collaborator samples came from the United States, Italy and Spain and covered acute and convalescent phases of COVID-19. Where HLA class I and class II types were available, the types were taken from metadata supplied by the sample provider, not from assay-based typing. The sample metadata nearly always contained a de-identified subject ID, COVID-19 status, age in years and sex. The dataset comprised deeply sampled blood TCRbeta repertoires from subjects exposed to, actively infected with, or recovered from COVID-19. The prospective study material was composed of cDNA or gDNA derived from T cells, B-cell-depleted T cells, or PBMCs. The samples were drawn from the first 160 participants of the ongoing ImmuneRACE study and from more than 1,000 subjects provided by 6 global collaborators. The repertoires were released in a freely available public database meant as a resource for research on the immune response to SARS-CoV-2.

What the authors observed across the whole study: The quantity of clinical and demographic metadata differed by source and by participant and was supplied without curation.

The CDR3 holds 14 amino acids from the cysteine to the phenylalanine. Solely the CDR3 DNA is kept, with 42 bases framed from the first base. CDR1 and CDR2, looked up from the germline V gene, are SGDLS and YYNGEE. V is cut back by 0 bases and J by 8 bases, with 2 bases in the junction unmatched. This clone showed up just a few times. What antigen it recognizes has not been identified. Per-nucleotide qualities are absent, and no much larger clonotype sits a single base away. In the prospective study, participants were about 18 to 100 years old, resided in 20 to 30 geographic areas of the United States, and were enrolled through a virtual design. In the prospective study, participants were assigned to cohorts based on the clinical history participants reported in a screening survey and a study questionnaire. Recovered participants in ImmuneRACE Cohort 3 were defined by two consecutive negative NP/OP PCR tests, clearance by a healthcare professional, or resolution of symptoms. In the prospective study, mobile phlebotomists collected whole blood, serum and a nasopharyngeal or oropharyngeal swab from each participant. Over an approximately 2-month period, participants in the prospective study had the option of providing additional blood draws and questionnaires. Before DNA extraction, prospective study blood samples were shipped either frozen or at room temperature.

TCRbeta CDR3 regions were amplified from genomic DNA by means of the immunoSEQ Assay, a bias-controlled multiplex PCR. The original pipeline was this. The number of nucleated cells in each sample was estimated from the amplification of reference gene primers within the assay. To quantify the absolute abundance of each unique TCRbeta CDR3 rearrangement, sequence reads were collapsed and filtered. For each sample, productive Simpson clonality was calculated by taking the square root of Simpson's diversity index across productive rearrangements. In its TCRdb copy, this immuneACCESS table keeps in-frame sequences only and misses some clones. Where compared with another copy, unresolved V genes explain less than half of these, and the others have no known cause. V and J calls and clone size are given by that table; D and trimming were obtained from the DNA. This sample comprises a few hundred thousand clones, roughly four fifths of them detected only once. The ten largest clones capture roughly 5.1% of the sample.

The V gene is TRBV9 and the J gene is TRBJ2-1, and TRBD1 aligns with 10 junction nucleotides. The TCR originated in a woman aged 45 to 65 who had recovered from COVID-19. Sequencing used PBMCs or T cells enriched from blood (not recorded which). This receptor carries the CDR3 CASSVEGQGYEQFF. The nucleotides are TGTGCCAGCAGCGTAGAGGGACAGGGGTATGAGCAGTTCTTC. The full variable domain, completed from the reference TRBV9 and TRBJ2-1 proteins outside the CDR3, reads DSGVTQTPKHLITATGQRVTLRCSPRSGDLSVYWYQQSLDQGLQFLIQYYNGEERAKGNILERFSAQQFPDLHSELNLSSLELGDSALYFCASSVEGQGYEQFFGPGTRLTVL.